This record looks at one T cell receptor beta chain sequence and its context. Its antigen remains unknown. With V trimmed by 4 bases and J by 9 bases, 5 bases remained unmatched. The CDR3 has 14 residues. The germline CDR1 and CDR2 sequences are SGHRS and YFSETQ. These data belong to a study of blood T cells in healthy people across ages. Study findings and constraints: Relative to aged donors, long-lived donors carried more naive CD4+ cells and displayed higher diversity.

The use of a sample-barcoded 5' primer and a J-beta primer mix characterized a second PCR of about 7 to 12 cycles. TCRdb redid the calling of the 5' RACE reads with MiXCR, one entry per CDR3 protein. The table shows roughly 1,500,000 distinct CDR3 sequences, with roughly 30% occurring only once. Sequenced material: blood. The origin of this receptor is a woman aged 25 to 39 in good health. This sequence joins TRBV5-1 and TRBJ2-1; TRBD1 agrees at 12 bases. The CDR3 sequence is CASSGGQGATEQFF. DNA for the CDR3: TGCGCCAGCAGCGGGGGACAGGGGGCGACTGAGCAGTTCTTC.